A selection of T cell receptor beta chains follows, all from one sample in a study of CD8+CD57+ T cells in acquired aplastic anemia. TCRdb fed the reads into MiXCR, producing one record per CDR3 protein. The profile shows around 430,000 distinct CDR3 sequences, roughly 34% of them singletons. Sequencing was carried out using sorted CD4+, CD8+, or CD8+CD57+ T cells (not recorded which) from PBMCs. The source is a human donor with aplastic anemia. The CDR3 runs from the conserved cysteine through the conserved F or W.

j_call: TRBJ1-1
v_call: TRBV2
cdr3_aa: CASSVQTNTEAFF

j_call: TRBJ1-5
v_call: TRBV20-1
cdr3_aa: CSATRTIAGQPQHF

j_call: TRBJ1-1
v_call: TRBV12-3/TRBV12-4
cdr3_aa: CASSPQGWNTEAFF

j_call: TRBJ1-3
v_call: TRBV5-1
cdr3_aa: CASSSWGAKNNSGNTIYF

j_call: TRBJ2-7
v_call: TRBV24-1
cdr3_aa: CASSDPQGSERYF

j_call: TRBJ1-1
v_call: TRBV7-6
cdr3_aa: CASSLGGSSSGKAFF

j_call: TRBJ2-3
v_call: TRBV15
cdr3_aa: CATSRDVGYGKRTDTQYF

j_call: TRBJ1-3
v_call: TRBV20-1
cdr3_aa: CSAGGLPSGNTIYF

j_call: TRBJ1-6
v_call: TRBV6-5
cdr3_aa: CASSYTRANSPLHF

j_call: TRBJ2-5
v_call: TRBV7-9
cdr3_aa: CASSPRTASYEETQYF

j_call: TRBJ2-7
v_call: TRBV27
cdr3_aa: CASRESRGLSYEQYF

j_call: TRBJ2-5
v_call: TRBV20-1
cdr3_aa: CSARDGRQQETQYF

j_call: TRBJ2-7
v_call: TRBV19
cdr3_aa: CASSAYRGSEQYF

j_call: TRBJ1-5
v_call: TRBV2
cdr3_aa: CASAGTGGVNQPQHF